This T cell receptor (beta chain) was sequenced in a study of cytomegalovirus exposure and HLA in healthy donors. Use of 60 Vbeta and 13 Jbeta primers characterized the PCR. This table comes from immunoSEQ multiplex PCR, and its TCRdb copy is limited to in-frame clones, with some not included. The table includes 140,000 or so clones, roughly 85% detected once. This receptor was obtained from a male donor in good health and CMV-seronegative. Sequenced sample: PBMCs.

The CDR3 spells CASSRAGTGGSYEQYF. The CDR3 bases are TGTGCCAGCAGCCGGGCCGGGACAGGGGGCTCCTACGAGCAGTACTTC. V gene TRBV14 combines with J gene TRBJ2-7; 11 bases fit TRBD1. This CDR3 contains 16 residues. V was pared by 4 bases and J by 0 bases, with 5 bases of the junction left unmatched. CDR1 and CDR2 from the germline V gene are SGHDN and FVKESK.